The source of this T cell receptor beta chain is a study of blood T cells in healthy people across ages. Concerning this clonotype: The antigen is undetermined.

Study-wide findings and caveats: Both naive CD4+ cell counts and diversity were greater in long-lived donors than in aged donors. Diversity of TCR beta correlated strongly with naive T cell percentage.

The CDR3 contains 13 residues. Germline V gives CDR1 KGHDR, CDR2 SFDVKD. V lost 6 bases, J lost 2 bases, and 2 bases stayed unmatched. A sample-barcoded 5' primer and a J-beta primer mix were used in a second PCR of about 6 to 12 cycles. In TCRdb, the 5' RACE reads were re-called with MiXCR into one record per CDR3 protein. There are 600,000 to 800,000 distinct CDR3 sequences in the sample; under 25% occur only once, and roughly 3.6% lies in the top ten. The authors isolated at least 7 million PBMCs per sample. This clonotype was sampled from a man between 65 and 85 years old in good health. Sequences were obtained from blood. V usage is TRBV24-1 and J usage is TRBJ2-7, with 8 bases fitting TRBD2. The CDR3 region has the DNA TGTGCCACCAGTAGCGGGAGCCCCTACGAGCAGTACTTC. Residues: CATSSGSPYEQYF.